Each of the 32 T cell receptor beta chains below was sequenced from the same sample in a study of cytomegalovirus exposure and HLA in healthy donors. Both 60 Vbeta primers and 13 Jbeta primers went into the PCR. This table comes from immunoSEQ multiplex PCR, and its TCRdb copy is limited to in-frame clones, with some not included. The sample contains around 160,000 clones, 68% of which appear only once. The material sequenced was PBMCs. These receptors were obtained from a man aged 50-60 years in good health and CMV-seronegative.

The genes are TRBV9 and TRBJ1-2; 9 bases align to TRBD1. V dropped 3 bases and J dropped 11; count of bases not matched to a gene: 8. This CDR3 contains 13 residues. From germline, CDR1 is SGDLS and CDR2 YYNGEE. CDR3 in DNA: TGTGCCAGCAGCGCGGGACAGGGAGAAGGGTACACCTTC. It specifies CASSAGQGEGYTF.

This clone was detected many times. J is TRBJ1-4 and V is TRBV5-6; D call uncertain. The CDR3 extends over 14 amino acids. The germline V gene encodes CDR1 SGHDT and CDR2 YYEEEE. The germline V and J ends were trimmed by 0 bases and 5 bases, with 8 bases remaining between them. The CDR3 protein is CASSLGTLNEKLFF. The DNA for the CDR3 is TGTGCCAGCAGCTTGGGGACTTTAAATGAAAAACTGTTTTTT.

The table lists this clone with a few counts. V and J are TRBV7-2 and TRBJ1-1, with 7 bases identical to TRBD1. Per germline, CDR1 SGHTA and CDR2 FQGNSA. The CDR3 covers 17 residues. V trimming: 5 bases; J trimming: 0 bases; junction bases outside the gene matches: 12. The CDR3 protein is CASSHYLRGRVNTEAFF. For the CDR3, the DNA is TGTGCCAGCAGCCACTACCTGAGGGGGCGCGTGAACACTGAAGCTTTCTTT.

The chain has TRBV7-2 and TRBJ2-6; 14 nucleotides align to TRBD2. CDR1 and CDR2 (germline): SGHTA, FQGNSA. V lost 1 base and J lost 2; bases outside the gene matches: 1. This CDR3 contains 18 residues. The CDR3 protein is CASSLGLAGGTGANVLTF. CDR3 bases: TGTGCCAGCAGCTTAGGACTAGCGGGGGGGACTGGGGCCAACGTCCTGACTTTC.

In its sample, this clone was seen a few times. The rearrangement links TRBV6-6 to TRBJ1-2; 7 bases agree with TRBD1. The trim removed 6 bases at V and 8 bases at J, leaving 6 bases unmatched. Germline assignment: CDR1 MNHNY and CDR2 SVGAGI (reference sequence). The CDR3 length is 12 residues. The CDR3 DNA reads as TGTGCCAGCAGGCCGACAGGGCTGGGCTACACCTTC. Protein sequence: CASRPTGLGYTF.

The J gene is TRBJ2-7, the V gene TRBV5-6; weak D call: TRBD1 (6 bases). V lost 1 base, J lost 0 bases, and 11 bases lay in between. Germline V gene data show CDR1 as SGHDT and CDR2 as YYEEEE. The CDR3 covers 15 residues. The CDR3 region is CASSLRQANSYEQYF. The CDR3 DNA reads TGTGCCAGCAGCTTGCGACAGGCGAACTCCTACGAGCAGTACTTC. Combining the CDR3 with reference TRBV5-6 and TRBJ2-7 gives the whole variable domain DAGVTQSPTHLIKTRGQQVTLRCSPKSGHDTVSWYQQALGQGPQFIFQYYEEEERQRGNFPDRFSGHQFPNYSSELNVNALLLGDSALYLCASSLRQANSYEQYFGPGTRLTVT.

The chain links TRBV28 to TRBJ2-6, with D possibly being TRBD2 (6 bases). CDR1 is MDHEN, CDR2 SYDVKM, per germline. This CDR3 is 15 amino acids long. V lost 7 bases and J lost 1, with 11 bases in between. The DNA of the CDR3 is TGTGCCAGCAACGTAGGAGGGTCTGGGGCCAACGTCCTGACTTTC. It translates to CASNVGGSGANVLTF.

The chain combines TRBV7-4 with TRBJ2-1, with 15 bases that match TRBD2. Germline CDR1 reads SGHVT; CDR2 reads SQSDAQ. V lost 5 bases, J lost 7 bases, and 9 bases stayed unmatched. This CDR3 is 17 amino acids long. This CDR3 is CASSGRTSGGVWNEQFF. The CDR3 nucleotides read TGTGCCAGCAGCGGACGGACTAGCGGGGGGGTGTGGAATGAGCAGTTCTTC.

The chain employs TRBV19 and TRBJ2-7, with 7 bases aligning to TRBD1. The length of the CDR3 is 13 residues. Per the germline V gene, CDR1 is LNHDA and CDR2 is SQIVND (reference sequence). The V gene end was trimmed by 5 bases and the J gene end by 5 bases; junction bases not matched to a gene: 6. CDR3 DNA: TGTGCCAGTAGTTTTTCGACAGGGAACGAGCAGTACTTC. It is translated as CASSFSTGNEQYF.

The CDR3 region is CASSPEGGLSPLHF. CDR3 DNA sequence: TGTGCCAGCAGTCCGGAAGGAGGATTGTCACCCCTCCACTTT. This chain uses TRBV2 with TRBJ1-6, with no clear D. The CDR3 is 14 amino acids. From germline, CDR1 is SNHLY and CDR2 FYNNEI. V dropped 5 bases and J dropped 10 bases, with 15 bases sitting between them. The entire variable domain, with the rest obtained from reference TRBV2 and TRBJ1-6, is as follows: EPEVTQTPSHQVTQMGQEVILRCVPISNHLYFYWYRQILGQKVEFLVSFYNNEISEKSEIFDDQFSVERPDGSNFTLKIRSTKLEDSAMYFCASSPEGGLSPLHFGNGTRLTVT.

In its sample, this clone was seen a few times. The genes are TRBV5-4 and TRBJ2-3, with a possible D match to TRBD2 (6 bases). Per the germline V gene, CDR1 is SGHNT and CDR2 is YYREEE (reference sequence). The ends were cut back, 4 bases at V and 2 bases at J, with 14 bases in the middle. The CDR3 loop spans 15 amino acids. CDR3 bases: TGTGCCAGCAGCCACTACGGGGGACCCACAGATACGCAGTATTTT. It encodes CASSHYGGPTDTQYF.

V and J are TRBV6-1 and TRBJ1-2; 10 nucleotides agree with TRBD1. V lost 3 bases to trimming and J lost 4 bases; unmatched junction nucleotides: 14. Germline-derived CDR1 and CDR2 are MNHNS and SASEGT. The CDR3 has 18 residues. CDR3 in amino acids: CASSDQGADRGRGYGYTF. The CDR3 DNA sequence: TGTGCCAGCAGTGACCAAGGGGCCGACAGGGGGCGAGGCTATGGCTACACCTTC.

The table lists this clone with a few counts. The chain employs TRBV7-9 and TRBJ1-1, with D possibly being TRBD1 (6 bases). CDR1 is SEHNR, CDR2 FQNEAQ, per germline (reference sequence). V lost 3 bases, J lost 8 bases, and 10 bases lay in between. The CDR3 loop spans 12 amino acids. This CDR3 is CASSFSTGEAFF. In nucleotides, the CDR3 is TGTGCCAGCAGCTTTTCGACAGGCGAAGCTTTCTTT. Using reference TRBV7-9 and TRBJ1-1 for the parts outside the CDR3, the full variable domain is DTGVSQNPRHKITKRGQNVTFRCDPISEHNRLYWYRQTLGQGPEFLTYFQNEAQLEKSRLLSDRFSAERPKGSFSTLEIQRTEQGDSAMYLCASSFSTGEAFFGQGTRLTVV.

This clone has a single count. The V gene is TRBV7-2, the J gene TRBJ1-5, with D hard to call. Trimming removed 4 bases at V and 0 bases at J, with 7 bases between. This CDR3 is 14 amino acids long. Germline CDR1 reads SGHTA; CDR2 reads FQGNSA. CDR3 nucleotides: TGTGCCAGCAGCTGGCAGAATAGCAATCAGCCCCAGCATTTT. Amino acids: CASSWQNSNQPQHF.

This sequence joins TRBV7-6 and TRBJ1-3; D unresolved. The CDR3 has 11 amino acids. Germline V gene sequence: CDR1 SGHVS, CDR2 FNYEAQ. The V and J ends lost 4 bases and 4 bases respectively, with 2 bases between them. The CDR3 reads CASSSGNTIYF. CDR3 DNA sequence: TGTGCCAGCAGCTCGGGAAACACCATATATTTT.

This sequence joins TRBV19 and TRBJ1-2, with a weak D call TRBD1 (5 bases). The CDR3 contains 13 residues. CDR1 and CDR2 (germline): LNHDA, SQIVND (reference sequence). The V gene lost 6 bases and the J gene lost 3 bases, with 11 bases spanning the gap. The CDR3 nucleotides read TGTGCCAGTAGGATCGGAGGGGACTATGGCTACACCTTC. Translation: CASRIGGDYGYTF.

This clone was seen only a few times. This chain links TRBV4-2 with TRBJ2-3, with TRBD1 matching 8 bases. CDR3 length: 16 residues. Trimming cost V 1 base and J 4 bases; bases outside gene matches: 7. Germline CDR1 reads LGHNA; CDR2 reads YNFKEQ. DNA for the CDR3: TGTGCCAGCAGCCAAGGGCCTCCAGGGGGCCCAGATACGCAGTATTTT. Its protein is CASSQGPPGGPDTQYF.

This rearrangement joins TRBV19 to TRBJ1-4, with TRBD1 matching 7 bases. Trimming took 5 bases from V and 6 from J; bases not matched to a gene: 3. CDR1 is LNHDA and CDR2 is SQIVND in the germline V gene (reference sequence). The CDR3 loop spans 13 amino acids. The CDR3, as DNA: TGTGCCAGTAGTGACAGGGCTTATGAAAAACTGTTTTTT. Translation: CASSDRAYEKLFF. Full variable domain (missing parts from reference TRBV19 and TRBJ1-4): DGGITQSPKYLFRKEGQNVTLSCEQNLNHDAMYWYRQDPGQGLRLIYYSQIVNDFQKGDIAEGYSVSREKKESFPLTVTSAQKNPTAFYLCASSDRAYEKLFFGSGTQLSVL.

V is TRBV18 and J is TRBJ1-1; 7 bases align to TRBD1. The CDR3 is 13 amino acids. Per germline, CDR1 KGHSH and CDR2 LQKENI. V shed 6 bases, J shed 1 base, and the junction held 2 bases outside the gene matches. The CDR3 reads CASSRDRNTEAFF. Written as DNA, the CDR3 is TGTGCCAGCTCGCGGGACAGGAACACTGAAGCTTTCTTT.

The genes are TRBV27 and TRBJ2-7, with D perhaps matching TRBD1 (6 bases). Trimming removed 5 bases from V and 4 bases from J, with 18 bases in between. Germline lookup yields CDR1 MNHEY and CDR2 SMNVEV (reference sequence). There are 15 residues in the CDR3. In DNA form, the CDR3 reads TGTGCCAGCAGTCGCCCCGGACAGACCATTTACGAGCAGTACTTC. It is translated as CASSRPGQTIYEQYF.

The CDR3 bases are TGTGCCAGCTCCCCCGGAGGGAGGCACTCCTACGAGCAGTACTTC. Protein product: CASSPGGRHSYEQYF. V usage is TRBV18 and J usage is TRBJ2-7, with D maybe TRBD2 (6 bases). The V and J ends lost 6 bases and 0 bases respectively, with 15 bases between them. CDR1 and CDR2 from the germline V gene are KGHSH and LQKENI. CDR3 length: 15 amino acids. Drawing the rest from reference TRBV18 and TRBJ2-7, the complete variable domain is NAGVMQNPRHLVRRRGQEARLRCSPMKGHSHVYWYRQLPEEGLKFMVYLQKENIIDESGMPKERFSAEFPKEGPSILRIQQVVRGDSAAYFCASSPGGRHSYEQYFGPGTRLTVT.

Only one count was recorded for this clone. The chain is built from TRBV5-1 and TRBJ2-7; 7 bases align to TRBD1. The germline gives CDR1 SGHRS, CDR2 YFSETQ. V trimming: 3 bases; J trimming: 1 base; junction bases outside the gene matches: 1. The CDR3 is made up of 13 amino acids. Here the CDR3 reads CASSWDRSYEQYF. CDR3 in DNA: TGCGCCAGCAGCTGGGACAGATCCTACGAGCAGTACTTC.

J is TRBJ2-7 and V is TRBV7-9, with 7 bases that match TRBD1. The germline gives CDR1 SEHNR, CDR2 FQNEAQ (reference sequence). This CDR3 region has 12 residues. V gave up 3 bases and J gave up 5 bases; unmatched junction bases: 1. The CDR3 DNA is TGTGCCAGCAGCTTTACAGGGGACGAGCAGTACTTC. Protein sequence: CASSFTGDEQYF.

The rearrangement joins TRBV19 to TRBJ1-5; a possible D gene is TRBD1 (6 bases). The CDR3 is 15 amino acids. V was clipped by 3 bases and J by 5 bases, with 14 bases between them. Germline loops: CDR1 LNHDA, CDR2 SQIVND (reference sequence). As DNA, the CDR3 is TGTGCCAGTAGTATTCGCGGGGGCAGGGATCAGCCCCAGCATTTT. Its protein is CASSIRGGRDQPQHF.

The V and J genes are TRBV10-1 and TRBJ2-1; weak D call: TRBD1 (6 bases). The germline V gene has CDR1 WNHNN and CDR2 SYGVQD (reference sequence). V was clipped by 0 bases and J by 2 bases, with 11 bases between them. The CDR3 is 16 residues long. CDR3 residues: CASSESRGTTYNEQFF. DNA of the CDR3: TGCGCCAGCAGTGAGTCGCGAGGGACAACCTACAATGAGCAGTTCTTC.

The chain employs TRBV6-1 and TRBJ1-1; 8 nucleotides line up with TRBD1. CDR3 size: 12 residues. Germline V lookup: CDR1 MNHNS, CDR2 SASEGT. After removal of 1 base from V and 10 bases from J, the junction contained 2 bases not matched to a gene. The CDR3 DNA reads TGTGCCAGCAGTGAAGAGGACAGGGTAGCTTTCTTT. Encoded protein: CASSEEDRVAFF.

The V call is TRBV27, the J call TRBJ2-7; D unclear. Per germline, CDR1 MNHEY and CDR2 SMNVEV (reference sequence). Between the trimmed V and J ends, which lost 6 bases and 2 bases, there was a span of 20 bases. The CDR3 is made up of 16 amino acids. The DNA for the CDR3 is TGTGCCAGCAGGACCCTTTTGGCGCGGCCTCCCTACGAGCAGTACTTC. It is translated as CASRTLLARPPYEQYF.

This clone was recorded a few times. The gene calls are TRBV5-1 and TRBJ2-7; D is possibly TRBD1 (5 bases). Per the germline V gene, CDR1 is SGHRS and CDR2 is YFSETQ. V was cut by 4 bases and J by 2 bases, with 13 bases left in between. This CDR3 region has 14 residues. The CDR3, as DNA: TGCGCCAGCAGCGCGCGACAGAGAGCCTACGAGCAGTACTTC. Translated, it gives CASSARQRAYEQYF.

This clone turned up a few times. The chain combines TRBV2 with TRBJ1-6, with 7 bases identical to TRBD1. Germline V gene data show CDR1 as SNHLY and CDR2 as FYNNEI. The CDR3 has 13 amino acids. Trimming took 7 bases from V and 7 from J; bases not matched to a gene: 4. The CDR3 region is CASTGTVNSPLHF. CDR3 bases: TGTGCCAGCACCGGGACAGTCAATTCACCCCTCCACTTT. Drawing the rest from reference TRBV2 and TRBJ1-6, the complete variable domain is EPEVTQTPSHQVTQMGQEVILRCVPISNHLYFYWYRQILGQKVEFLVSFYNNEISEKSEIFDDQFSVERPDGSNFTLKIRSTKLEDSAMYFCASTGTVNSPLHFGNGTRLTVT.

V and J are TRBV7-2 and TRBJ2-3; TRBD2 matches at 7 bases. CDR1 and CDR2 (germline): SGHTA, FQGNSA. The CDR3 consists of 15 residues. The V and J ends lost 0 bases and 5 bases, in that order; junction bases with no gene match: 5. The CDR3 nucleotides are TGTGCCAGCAGCTTAGCGGGGGGGAGGCGAGATACGCAGTATTTT. Translating it yields CASSLAGGRRDTQYF.

This clone was found a few times. The gene calls are TRBV18 and TRBJ1-5; TRBD1 agrees at 9 bases. Germline-derived CDR1 and CDR2 are KGHSH and LQKENI. With 5 bases clipped from V and 7 bases from J, the junction kept 9 bases outside the gene matches. This CDR3 has 15 amino acids. The CDR3, as DNA: TGTGCCAGCTCAATACAGGGGGCGAATGTCCAGCCCCAGCATTTT. Protein sequence: CASSIQGANVQPQHF.

This clone was seen more than once but under ten times. The rearrangement uses TRBV5-1 and TRBJ1-1; possibly TRBD1 for D (5 bases). This CDR3 is 12 amino acids long. V lost 0 bases and J 7 bases, leaving 7 bases between the germline ends. CDR1 and CDR2 (germline): SGHRS, YFSETQ. The chain's CDR3 is CASSLEQGEAFF. Here the CDR3 DNA reads TGCGCCAGCAGCTTGGAGCAGGGTGAAGCTTTCTTT.